Listed below are T cell receptor beta chains from one sample, sequenced in a study of cytomegalovirus exposure and HLA in healthy donors. The table came from immunoSEQ multiplex PCR; TCRdb's copy has only in-frame clones and leaves some out. The data show 150,000 to 250,000 clones, with about 81% seen just once and around 1.2% held by the top ten. Sample: PBMCs. These receptors all stem from a woman aged 25 to 39 in good health and CMV-seronegative. Both conserved end residues are part of each CDR3. Fields, in order: V gene, D gene, J gene, clone size, CDR3 DNA, CDR3 protein. A D gene is named only where the DNA matches it firmly. Some rows mark clone size as missing; the rest say once, few, many or name a class of expanded clone.

V: TRBV23-1
D: -
J: TRBJ1-6
size: -
DNA: TGCGCCAGCAGTCATCGCCCCACAGCACCCCTCCACTTT
CDR3: CASSHRPTAPLHF

V: TRBV25-1
D: -
J: TRBJ1-2
size: -
DNA: TGTGCCAGCAGTACCCAGTCGTATGGCTACACCTTC
CDR3: CASSTQSYGYTF

V: TRBV5-1
D: TRBD1
J: TRBJ1-1
size: once
DNA: TGCGCCAGCAGCTTACAGGACAGGGGGTTGTCTCACACTGAAGCTTTCTTT
CDR3: CASSLQDRGLSHTEAFF

V: TRBV27
D: TRBD2
J: TRBJ2-3
size: -
DNA: TGTGCCAGCAGTTTGTCCCCCGGACTAGCGTCTAGCACAGATACGCAGTATTTT
CDR3: CASSLSPGLASSTDTQYF

V: TRBV18
D: -
J: TRBJ1-5
size: -
DNA: TGTGCCAGCTCACCGACGGAACCGGGAAATCAGCCCCAGCATTTT
CDR3: CASSPTEPGNQPQHF

V: TRBV4-1
D: TRBD2
J: TRBJ2-5
size: -
DNA: TGCGCCAGCAGCCCTGGACTAGCGGGAGAGACCCAGTACTTC
CDR3: CASSPGLAGETQYF

V: TRBV4-1
D: -
J: TRBJ2-1
size: -
DNA: TGCGCCAGCAGCCACTCGTCCAATGAGCAGTTCTTC
CDR3: CASSHSSNEQFF

V: TRBV6-1
D: TRBD2
J: TRBJ2-2
size: -
DNA: TGTGCCAGCAGTGCACTAATAGCGGGGGGGCGTAACGGGGAGCTGTTTTTT
CDR3: CASSALIAGGRNGELFF

V: TRBV5-1
D: TRBD1
J: TRBJ1-2
size: once
DNA: TGCGCCAGCAGCACCGAACAGGGGGCGAAAGGCTACACCTTC
CDR3: CASSTEQGAKGYTF

V: TRBV21-1
D: -
J: TRBJ2-3
size: -
DNA: TGTGCCAGCAGCGCACAGGTATCTGGCACAGATACGCAGTATTTT
CDR3: CASSAQVSGTDTQYF

V: TRBV7-6
D: -
J: TRBJ1-3
size: -
DNA: TGTGCCAGCAGCTTAGGGACAGTTAACGGAAACACCATATATTTT
CDR3: CASSLGTVNGNTIYF

V: TRBV6-5
D: TRBD2
J: TRBJ2-7
size: -
DNA: TGTGCCAGCAGTTCCCGGACTAGCGGAAACTACGAGCAGTACTTC
CDR3: CASSSRTSGNYEQYF

V: TRBV6-5
D: -
J: TRBJ2-3
size: once
DNA: TGTGCCAGCAGTTATGAGGGAGATTTAACAGATACGCAGTATTTT
CDR3: CASSYEGDLTDTQYF

V: TRBV19
D: -
J: TRBJ2-7
size: -
DNA: TGTGCCAGTAGTATAGGCGGGGAACCCTCCTACGAGCAGTACTTC
CDR3: CASSIGGEPSYEQYF

V: TRBV15
D: -
J: TRBJ2-7
size: -
DNA: TGTGCCACCAGCCCTTTAGGAAGAGGGATCGACGAGCAGTACTTC
CDR3: CATSPLGRGIDEQYF

V: TRBV10-2
D: -
J: TRBJ1-3
size: -
DNA: TGCGCCAGCAGTGTAGGGAGCTTGGGTCACACCATATATTTT
CDR3: CASSVGSLGHTIYF

V: TRBV28
D: TRBD1
J: TRBJ2-2
size: -
DNA: TGTGCCAGCAGACACACGAGGACAGGCGGGGAGCTGTTTTTT
CDR3: CASRHTRTGGELFF

V: TRBV6-6
D: -
J: TRBJ1-5
size: few
DNA: TGTGCCAGCTCCCCCCCGTCGGGGGGCGGAAATCAGCCCCAGCATTTT
CDR3: CASSPPSGGGNQPQHF

V: TRBV15
D: TRBD2
J: TRBJ2-3
size: -
DNA: TGTGCCACCAGCAGCAGGACTAGTAATACAGATACGCAGTATTTT
CDR3: CATSSRTSNTDTQYF

V: TRBV7-2
D: -
J: TRBJ1-2
size: -
DNA: TGTGCCAGCCTAAACCCCGGGGGAATCTCTGGCTACACCTTC
CDR3: CASLNPGGISGYTF

V: TRBV13
D: TRBD1
J: TRBJ2-1
size: -
DNA: TGTGCCAGCAGCTTAGAAGGGACAGGGCTGGGTGAGCAGTTCTTC
CDR3: CASSLEGTGLGEQFF

V: TRBV7-8
D: TRBD1
J: TRBJ2-5
size: few
DNA: TGTGCCAGCAGCTCCTCCAGGGGGCTGGAGACCCAGTACTTC
CDR3: CASSSSRGLETQYF

V: TRBV5-6
D: -
J: TRBJ1-5
size: -
DNA: TGTGCCAGCAGCTTGGGCGGGACCTTAGGCAATCAGCCCCAGCATTTT
CDR3: CASSLGGTLGNQPQHF

V: TRBV27
D: TRBD1
J: TRBJ2-7
size: -
DNA: TGTGCCAGCAGTTTAGGGACAGCTAACGAGCAGTACTTC
CDR3: CASSLGTANEQYF

V: TRBV6-6
D: -
J: TRBJ2-5
size: once
DNA: TGTGCCAGCAGGCAGGGCCCAGAGACCCAGTACTTC
CDR3: CASRQGPETQYF

V: TRBV5-1
D: -
J: TRBJ1-5
size: -
DNA: TGCGCCAGCAGCTTGGGGGCTGAGAATCAGCCCCAGCATTTT
CDR3: CASSLGAENQPQHF

V: TRBV7-2
D: -
J: TRBJ1-6
size: few
DNA: TGTGCCAGCAGATCCAGGGCACAGGGCGAACGTTCACCCCTCCACTTT
CDR3: CASRSRAQGERSPLHF

V: TRBV9
D: TRBD2
J: TRBJ2-1
size: -
DNA: TGTGCCAGCAGCCCTATGGGTAGCGGGGGGGCCGTTGAGCAGTTCTTC
CDR3: CASSPMGSGGAVEQFF

V: TRBV27
D: -
J: TRBJ1-1
size: -
DNA: TGTGCCAGCAGCCAGGGTCTCGGCGGAGAAGCTTTCTTT
CDR3: CASSQGLGGEAFF

V: TRBV9
D: -
J: TRBJ2-3
size: -
DNA: TGTGCCAGCAGCGTACGAGGATCTAGCACAGATACGCAGTATTTT
CDR3: CASSVRGSSTDTQYF

V: TRBV5-4
D: -
J: TRBJ2-4
size: -
DNA: TGTGCCAGCAGCCGCACAGGGGCCAAAAACATTCAGTACTTC
CDR3: CASSRTGAKNIQYF

V: TRBV29-1
D: TRBD1
J: TRBJ1-2
size: -
DNA: TGCAGCGTTGAGGGGACAGTGGGCCTCGGCTACACCTTC
CDR3: CSVEGTVGLGYTF

V: TRBV5-1
D: TRBD1
J: TRBJ2-7
size: -
DNA: TGCGCCAGCAGCTCATCCGGGACAGGGTACGAGCAGTACTTC
CDR3: CASSSSGTGYEQYF

V: TRBV9
D: TRBD1
J: TRBJ2-5
size: -
DNA: TGTGCCAGCAGCGTCTCCCACCGACAGGGGGGCCAAGAGACCCAGTACTTC
CDR3: CASSVSHRQGGQETQYF

V: TRBV30
D: TRBD2
J: TRBJ2-3
size: once
DNA: TGTGCCTGGAGGGTACCGGGACTAGCGGGAGCCGGGGGTCGCACAGATACGCAGTATTTT
CDR3: CAWRVPGLAGAGGRTDTQYF

V: TRBV2
D: TRBD1
J: TRBJ1-3
size: few
DNA: TGTGCCAGCAGTGAGACAGGGAGAAACACCATATATTTT
CDR3: CASSETGRNTIYF

V: TRBV5-1
D: -
J: TRBJ2-1
size: -
DNA: TGCGCCAGCAGCTTGGCCGGGTCAAGGGGTAGTTTCTCCTACAATGAGCAGTTCTTC
CDR3: CASSLAGSRGSFSYNEQFF

V: TRBV2
D: TRBD2
J: TRBJ2-3
size: -
DNA: TGTGCCAGCAATATAGCGGGAGTCACAGATACGCAGTATTTT
CDR3: CASNIAGVTDTQYF

V: TRBV18
D: TRBD1
J: TRBJ2-2
size: -
DNA: TGTGCCAGCTCACCACTAAGTGGACAGGGAACCGGGGAGCTGTTTTTT
CDR3: CASSPLSGQGTGELFF

V: TRBV6-5
D: -
J: TRBJ2-1
size: -
DNA: TGTGCCAGCAGTTACCCGGGAACCTACAATGAGCAGTTCTTC
CDR3: CASSYPGTYNEQFF

V: TRBV10-1
D: TRBD2
J: TRBJ2-3
size: -
DNA: TGCGCCAGCAGTGAGCAGCGGGGGGGTGTTGATACGCAGTATTTT
CDR3: CASSEQRGGVDTQYF

V: TRBV6-1
D: -
J: TRBJ1-5
size: -
DNA: TGTGCCGTCACCGCGGGGAGCCAGCCCCAGCATTTT
CDR3: CAVTAGSQPQHF

V: TRBV18
D: TRBD1
J: TRBJ2-1
size: -
DNA: TGTGCCAGCTCACAAGACAGGGATGGGAATGAGCAGTTCTTC
CDR3: CASSQDRDGNEQFF

V: TRBV6-5
D: TRBD1
J: TRBJ2-4
size: once
DNA: TGTGCCAGCAGCACCGTCGGAGAAGGGGGCAACATTCAGTACTTC
CDR3: CASSTVGEGGNIQYF

V: TRBV7-2
D: -
J: TRBJ1-3
size: -
DNA: TGTGCCAGCAGCTCGACCGGGACATCCACCTCTGGAAACACCATATATTTT
CDR3: CASSSTGTSTSGNTIYF

V: TRBV9
D: TRBD1
J: TRBJ1-3
size: -
DNA: TGTGCCAGCAGCGTAGGCACCGGGACAGACGCTGGAAACACCATATATTTT
CDR3: CASSVGTGTDAGNTIYF

V: TRBV6-5
D: -
J: TRBJ1-1
size: -
DNA: TGTGCCAGCAGTTACGAAGTTACGGGGAAACCTGAAGCTTTCTTT
CDR3: CASSYEVTGKPEAFF

V: TRBV6-4
D: TRBD1
J: TRBJ2-3
size: -
DNA: TGTGCCAGCAGTGAACAGGGGGCTGAAGATACGCAGTATTTT
CDR3: CASSEQGAEDTQYF

V: TRBV6-1
D: -
J: TRBJ1-1
size: -
DNA: TGTGCCAGCAGTGAATGGGAGGGAAACACTGAAGCTTTCTTT
CDR3: CASSEWEGNTEAFF

V: TRBV29-1
D: -
J: TRBJ2-7
size: -
DNA: TGCAGCGTTGTTCGGCGGAATGGGCAGTACTTC
CDR3: CSVVRRNGQYF

V: TRBV14
D: -
J: TRBJ1-6
size: -
DNA: TGTGCCAGCAGCCATGCAGGGACACAATATAATTCACCCCTCCACTTT
CDR3: CASSHAGTQYNSPLHF

V: TRBV6-1
D: -
J: TRBJ2-7
size: -
DNA: TGTGCCAGCAGTGAAAGGGGCGGGACTGGGGAGCAGTACTTC
CDR3: CASSERGGTGEQYF

V: TRBV16
D: -
J: TRBJ1-2
size: -
DNA: TGTGCCAGCAGCCAAGGACAGAGCTTCTATGGCTACACCTTC
CDR3: CASSQGQSFYGYTF

V: TRBV7-9
D: -
J: TRBJ1-2
size: -
DNA: TGTGCCAGCAGCTTACCCATCGGCTACACCTTC
CDR3: CASSLPIGYTF

V: TRBV18
D: -
J: TRBJ1-1
size: once
DNA: TGTGCCAGCTCACCAAAAGGGGGGAACACTGAAGCTTTCTTT
CDR3: CASSPKGGNTEAFF